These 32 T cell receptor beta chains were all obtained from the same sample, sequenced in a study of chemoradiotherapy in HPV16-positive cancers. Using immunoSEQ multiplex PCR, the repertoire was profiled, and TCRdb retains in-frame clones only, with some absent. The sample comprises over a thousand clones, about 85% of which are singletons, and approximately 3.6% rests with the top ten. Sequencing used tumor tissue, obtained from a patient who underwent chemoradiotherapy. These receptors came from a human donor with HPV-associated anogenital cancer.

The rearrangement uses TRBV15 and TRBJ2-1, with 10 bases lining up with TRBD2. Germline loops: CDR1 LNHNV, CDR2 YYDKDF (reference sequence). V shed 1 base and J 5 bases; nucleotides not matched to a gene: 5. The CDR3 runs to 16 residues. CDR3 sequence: CATSRGTSGIHNEQFF. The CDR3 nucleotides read TGTGCCACCAGCAGAGGGACTAGCGGAATACACAATGAGCAGTTCTTC.

Here the CDR3 reads CASSWGGNEQFF. The CDR3 nucleotides are TGTGCCAGCAGCTGGGGGGGGAATGAGCAGTTCTTC. The chain carries TRBV7-2 and TRBJ2-1; 7 bases align to TRBD2. V lost 4 bases, J lost 7 bases, and 1 base stayed unmatched. Germline V gene sequence: CDR1 SGHTA, CDR2 FQGNSA. This CDR3 spans 12 amino acids. Based on the CDR3 plus reference TRBV7-2 and TRBJ2-1, the full variable domain is GAGVSQSPSNKVTEKGKDVELRCDPISGHTALYWYRQSLGQGLEFLIYFQGNSAPDKSGLPSDRFSAERTGGSVSTLTIQRTQQEDSAVYLCASSWGGNEQFFGPGTRLTVL.

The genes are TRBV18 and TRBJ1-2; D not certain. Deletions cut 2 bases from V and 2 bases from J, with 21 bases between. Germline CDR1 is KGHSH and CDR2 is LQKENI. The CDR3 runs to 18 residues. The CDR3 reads CASSPDMAGPGPNYGYTF. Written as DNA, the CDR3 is TGTGCCAGCTCACCAGATATGGCCGGCCCCGGCCCCAACTATGGCTACACCTTC.

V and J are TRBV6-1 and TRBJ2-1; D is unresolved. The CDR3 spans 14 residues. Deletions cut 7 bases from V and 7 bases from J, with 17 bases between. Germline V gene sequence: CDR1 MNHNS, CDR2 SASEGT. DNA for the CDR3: TGTGCCAGCAAGTATTCAATATGGGGAAATGAGCAGTTCTTC. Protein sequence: CASKYSIWGNEQFF.

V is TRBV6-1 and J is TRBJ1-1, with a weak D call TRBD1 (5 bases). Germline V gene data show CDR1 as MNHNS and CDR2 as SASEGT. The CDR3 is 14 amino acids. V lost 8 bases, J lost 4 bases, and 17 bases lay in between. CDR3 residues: CASFRLGRGTEAFF. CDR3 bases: TGTGCCAGCTTCCGATTGGGTAGGGGCACTGAAGCTTTCTTT.

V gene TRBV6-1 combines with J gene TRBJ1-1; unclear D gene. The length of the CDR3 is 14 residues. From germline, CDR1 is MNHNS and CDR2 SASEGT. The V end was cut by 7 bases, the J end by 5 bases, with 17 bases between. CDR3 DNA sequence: TGTGCCAGCACTGTGGCTGGTAGCTTTACTGAAGCTTTCTTT. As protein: CASTVAGSFTEAFF.

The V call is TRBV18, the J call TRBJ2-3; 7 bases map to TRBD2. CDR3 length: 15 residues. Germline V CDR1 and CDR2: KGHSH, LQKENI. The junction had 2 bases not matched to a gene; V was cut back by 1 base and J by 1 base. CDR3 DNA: TGTGCCAGCTCACCACTCGCGGGGGGCACAGATACGCAGTATTTT. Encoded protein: CASSPLAGGTDTQYF.

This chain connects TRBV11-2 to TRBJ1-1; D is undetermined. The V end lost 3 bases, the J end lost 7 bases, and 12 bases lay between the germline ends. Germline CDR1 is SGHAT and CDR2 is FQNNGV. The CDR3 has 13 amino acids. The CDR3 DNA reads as TGTGCCAGCAGCTTGGCAGCCTCTTATGAAGCTTTCTTT. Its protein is CASSLAASYEAFF.

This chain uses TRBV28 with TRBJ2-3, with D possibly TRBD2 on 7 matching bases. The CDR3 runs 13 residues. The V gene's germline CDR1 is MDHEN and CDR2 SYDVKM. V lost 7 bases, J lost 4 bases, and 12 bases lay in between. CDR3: CASKGGGPDTQYF. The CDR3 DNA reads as TGTGCCAGCAAGGGGGGGGGACCAGATACGCAGTATTTT.

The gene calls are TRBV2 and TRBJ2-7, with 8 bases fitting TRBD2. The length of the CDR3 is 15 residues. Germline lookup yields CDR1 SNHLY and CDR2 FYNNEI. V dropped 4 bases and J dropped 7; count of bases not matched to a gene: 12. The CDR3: CASSVGGGQAEEQYF. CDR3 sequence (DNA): TGTGCCAGCAGTGTCGGGGGGGGGCAGGCTGAGGAGCAGTACTTC.

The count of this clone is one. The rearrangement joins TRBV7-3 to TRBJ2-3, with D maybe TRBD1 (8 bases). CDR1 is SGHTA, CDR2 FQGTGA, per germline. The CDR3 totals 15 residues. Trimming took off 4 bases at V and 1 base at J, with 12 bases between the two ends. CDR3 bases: TGTGCCAGCAGCTCACAGGGGGGGCGCACAGATACGCAGTATTTT. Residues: CASSSQGGRTDTQYF.

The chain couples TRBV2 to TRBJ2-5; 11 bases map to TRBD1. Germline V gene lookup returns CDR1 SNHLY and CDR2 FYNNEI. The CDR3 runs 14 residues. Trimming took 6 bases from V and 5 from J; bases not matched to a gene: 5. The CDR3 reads CASRGRDRGETQYF. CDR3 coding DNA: TGTGCCAGCAGGGGACGGGACAGGGGGGAGACCCAGTACTTC.

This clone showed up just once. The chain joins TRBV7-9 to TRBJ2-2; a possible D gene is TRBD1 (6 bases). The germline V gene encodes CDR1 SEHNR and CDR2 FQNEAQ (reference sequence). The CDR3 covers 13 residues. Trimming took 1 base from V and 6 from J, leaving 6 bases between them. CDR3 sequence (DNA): TGTGCCAGCAGCTTAGAGGGGGCCGGGGAGCTGTTTTTT. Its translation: CASSLEGAGELFF. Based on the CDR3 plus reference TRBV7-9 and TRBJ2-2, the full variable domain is DTGVSQNPRHKITKRGQNVTFRCDPISEHNRLYWYRQTLGQGPEFLTYFQNEAQLEKSRLLSDRFSAERPKGSFSTLEIQRTEQGDSAMYLCASSLEGAGELFFGEGSRLTVL.

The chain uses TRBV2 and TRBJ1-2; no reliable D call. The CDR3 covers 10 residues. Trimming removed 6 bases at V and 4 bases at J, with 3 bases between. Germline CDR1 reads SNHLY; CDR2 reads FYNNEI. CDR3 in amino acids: CASRTYGYTF. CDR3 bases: TGTGCCAGCAGAACCTATGGCTACACCTTC. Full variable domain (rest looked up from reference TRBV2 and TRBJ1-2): EPEVTQTPSHQVTQMGQEVILRCVPISNHLYFYWYRQILGQKVEFLVSFYNNEISEKSEIFDDQFSVERPDGSNFTLKIRSTKLEDSAMYFCASRTYGYTFGSGTRLTVV.

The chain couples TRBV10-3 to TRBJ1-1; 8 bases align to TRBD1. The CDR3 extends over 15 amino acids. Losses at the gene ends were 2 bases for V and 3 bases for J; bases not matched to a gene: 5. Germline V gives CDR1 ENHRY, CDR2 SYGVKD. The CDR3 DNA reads TGTGCCATCAGTGAGGGGGGGACAGGCTACACTGAAGCTTTCTTT. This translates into CAISEGGTGYTEAFF.

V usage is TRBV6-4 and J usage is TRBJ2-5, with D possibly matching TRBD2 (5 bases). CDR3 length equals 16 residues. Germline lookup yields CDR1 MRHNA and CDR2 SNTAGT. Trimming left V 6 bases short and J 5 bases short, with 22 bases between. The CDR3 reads CASSQTRKGPWETQYF. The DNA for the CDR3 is TGTGCCAGCAGCCAAACTAGAAAAGGCCCGTGGGAGACCCAGTACTTC.

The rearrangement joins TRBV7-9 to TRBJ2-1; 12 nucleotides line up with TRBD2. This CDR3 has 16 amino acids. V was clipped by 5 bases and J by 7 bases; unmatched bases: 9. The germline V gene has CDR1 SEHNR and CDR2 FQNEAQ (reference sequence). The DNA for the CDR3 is TGTGCCAGCAGCCTGGGGGGGGGACTAGCGGGTAATGAGCAGTTCTTC. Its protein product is CASSLGGGLAGNEQFF.

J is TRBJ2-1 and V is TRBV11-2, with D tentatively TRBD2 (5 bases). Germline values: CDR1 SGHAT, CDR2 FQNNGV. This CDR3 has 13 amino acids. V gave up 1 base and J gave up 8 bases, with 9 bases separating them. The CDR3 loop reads CASSLGGLDEQFF. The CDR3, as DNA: TGTGCCAGCAGCTTAGGAGGGTTGGATGAGCAGTTCTTC.

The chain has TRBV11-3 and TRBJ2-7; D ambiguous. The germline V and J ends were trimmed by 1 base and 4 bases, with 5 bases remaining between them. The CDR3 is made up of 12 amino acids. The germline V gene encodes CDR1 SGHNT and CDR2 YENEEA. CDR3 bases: TGTGCCAGCAGCTTAGTAGGGTACGAGCAGTACTTC. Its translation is CASSLVGYEQYF.

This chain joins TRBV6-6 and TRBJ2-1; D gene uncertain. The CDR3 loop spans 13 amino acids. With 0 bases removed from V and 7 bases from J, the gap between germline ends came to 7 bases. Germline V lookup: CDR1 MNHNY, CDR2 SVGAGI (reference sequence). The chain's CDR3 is CASSYSKINEQFF. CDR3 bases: TGTGCCAGCAGTTACTCGAAGATAAATGAGCAGTTCTTC.

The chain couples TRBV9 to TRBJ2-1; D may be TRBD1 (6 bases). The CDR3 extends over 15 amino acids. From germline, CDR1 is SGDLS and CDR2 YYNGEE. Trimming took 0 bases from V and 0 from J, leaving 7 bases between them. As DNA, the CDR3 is TGTGCCAGCAGCGTAGAGGACAGCTCCTACAATGAGCAGTTCTTC. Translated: CASSVEDSSYNEQFF.

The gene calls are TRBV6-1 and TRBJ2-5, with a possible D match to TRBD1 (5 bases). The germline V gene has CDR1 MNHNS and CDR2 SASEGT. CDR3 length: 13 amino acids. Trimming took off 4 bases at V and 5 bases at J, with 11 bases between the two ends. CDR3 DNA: TGTGCCAGCAGTGTTTACAGGACGGAGACCCAGTACTTC. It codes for CASSVYRTETQYF.

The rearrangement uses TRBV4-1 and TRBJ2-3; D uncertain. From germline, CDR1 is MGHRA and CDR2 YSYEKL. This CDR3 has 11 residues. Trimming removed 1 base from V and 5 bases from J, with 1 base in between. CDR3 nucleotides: TGCGCCAGCAGCCAAGTAGATACGCAGTATTTT. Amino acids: CASSQVDTQYF.

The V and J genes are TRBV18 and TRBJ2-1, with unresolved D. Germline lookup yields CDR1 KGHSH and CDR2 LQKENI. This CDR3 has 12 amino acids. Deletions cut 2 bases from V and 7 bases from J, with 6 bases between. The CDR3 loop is CASSPAGNEQFF. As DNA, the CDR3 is TGTGCCAGCTCACCAGCCGGGAATGAGCAGTTCTTC.

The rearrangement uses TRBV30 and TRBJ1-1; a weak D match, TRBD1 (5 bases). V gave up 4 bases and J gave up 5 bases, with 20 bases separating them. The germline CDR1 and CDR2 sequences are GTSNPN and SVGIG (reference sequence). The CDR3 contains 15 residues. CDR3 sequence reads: CAWTNLGASGTEAFF. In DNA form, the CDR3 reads TGTGCCTGGACCAATCTCGGGGCCAGCGGTACTGAAGCTTTCTTT.

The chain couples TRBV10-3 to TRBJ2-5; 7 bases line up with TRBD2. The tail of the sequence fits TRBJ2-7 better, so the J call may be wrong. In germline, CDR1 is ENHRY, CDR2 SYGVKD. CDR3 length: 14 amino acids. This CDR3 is CAISDGLELYEQYF. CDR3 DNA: TGTGCCATCAGTGATGGACTAGAGCTGTACGAGCAGTACTTC.

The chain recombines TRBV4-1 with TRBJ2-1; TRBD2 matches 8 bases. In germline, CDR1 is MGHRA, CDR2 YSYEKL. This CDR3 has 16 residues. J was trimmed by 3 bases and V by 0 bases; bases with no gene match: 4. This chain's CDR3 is CASSQESLAVYNEQFF. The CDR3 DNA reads TGCGCCAGCAGCCAAGAATCACTAGCGGTCTACAATGAGCAGTTCTTC.

The CDR3 loop is CASSLQGAEKLFF. The CDR3 bases are TGTGCCAGCAGTTTACAGGGGGCCGAAAAACTGTTTTTT. This chain connects TRBV6-6 to TRBJ1-4; 9 bases are shared with TRBD1. V shed 4 bases, J shed 8 bases, and the junction held 2 bases outside the gene matches. The CDR3 loop spans 13 amino acids. CDR1 and CDR2 from the germline V gene are MNHNY and SVGAGI (reference sequence).

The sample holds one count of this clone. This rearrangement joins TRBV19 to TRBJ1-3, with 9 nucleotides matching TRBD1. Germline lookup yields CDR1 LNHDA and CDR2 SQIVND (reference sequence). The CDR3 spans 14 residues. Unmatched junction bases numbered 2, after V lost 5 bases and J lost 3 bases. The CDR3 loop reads CASSRTGDGNTIYF. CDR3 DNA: TGTGCCAGTAGTCGGACAGGGGATGGAAACACCATATATTTT.

The CDR3 DNA reads as TGTGCCAGCTCACCAAGTGGGTCTGGCTCCTACAATGAGCAGTTCTTC. Protein sequence: CASSPSGSGSYNEQFF. The rearrangement uses TRBV18 and TRBJ2-1; D is unresolved. Trimming shortened V by 2 bases and J by 0 bases, and 11 bases separated the two germline ends. The germline CDR1 and CDR2 sequences are KGHSH and LQKENI. The CDR3 spans 16 residues.

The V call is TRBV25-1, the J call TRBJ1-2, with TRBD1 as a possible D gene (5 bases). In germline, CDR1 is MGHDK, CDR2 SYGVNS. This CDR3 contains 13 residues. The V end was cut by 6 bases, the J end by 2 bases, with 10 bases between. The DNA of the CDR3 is TGTGCCAGCAGCCGAGACAGCAACTATGGCTACACCTTC. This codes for CASSRDSNYGYTF.

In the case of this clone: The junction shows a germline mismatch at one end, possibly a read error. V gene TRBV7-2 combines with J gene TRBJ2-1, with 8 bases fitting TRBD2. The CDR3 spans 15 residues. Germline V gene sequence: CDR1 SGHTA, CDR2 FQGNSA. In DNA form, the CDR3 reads TGTGCCAGCAGCCGGGGGGGGATGAACTACGATGAGCAGTTCTTC. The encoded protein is CASSRGGMNYDEQFF.